Presented here are 17 T cell receptor beta chains from one specimen sequenced in a study of regulatory T cells in long-lasting Graves disease. Sequencing libraries for TCR beta were prepared with iRepertoire HTBI primers and Arm-PCR of CDR3 regions. Via MiXCR, TCRdb re-called the multiplex PCR reads, giving one row per CDR3 protein. Altogether 250,000 to 300,000 distinct CDR3 sequences are present, 15% to 20% being singletons, with the ten largest covering approximately 15%. The time point denotes: newly diagnosed GD, antithyroid drugs for less than 3 months. The TCR library used RNA extracted from PBMCs. The same sample was also used in a study of T cells in Graves' hyperthyroidism and ophthalmopathy.

Sequenced here: peripheral blood mononuclear cells (PBMCs), sampled at new diagnosis, from a patient treated with antithyroid drugs. These receptor sequences come from a young woman with Graves disease.

There are many counts of this clonotype. This sequence joins TRBV7-9 and TRBJ1-6; D remains ambiguous. The CDR3 is 14 amino acids. The germline CDR1 and CDR2 sequences are SEHNR and FQNEAQ (reference sequence). Deletions cut 3 bases from V and 5 bases from J, with 8 bases between. The CDR3 loop reads CASSFQADNSPLHF. The CDR3 DNA follows: TGTGCCAGCAGCTTTCAGGCTGATAATTCACCCCTCCACTTT.

The chain links TRBV15 to TRBJ1-4; D gene ambiguous. The germline V and J ends were trimmed by 0 bases and 0 bases, with 8 bases remaining between them. Germline assignment: CDR1 LNHNV and CDR2 YYDKDF (reference sequence). This CDR3 contains 16 residues. CDR3 DNA sequence: TGTGCCACCAGCAGAGATCCAGGCGCAACTAATGAAAAACTGTTTTTT. The encoded protein is CATSRDPGATNEKLFF. The whole variable domain, remainder taken from reference TRBV15 and TRBJ1-4, is DAMVIQNPRYQVTQFGKPVTLSCSQTLNHNVMYWYQQKSSQAPKLLFHYYDKDFNNEADTPDNFQSRRPNTSFCFLDIRSPGLGDTAMYLCATSRDPGATNEKLFFGSGTQLSVL.

V usage is TRBV20-1 and J usage is TRBJ2-3; 10 positions match TRBD2. Germline V gives CDR1 DFQATT, CDR2 SNEGSKA (reference sequence). The CDR3 length is 12 residues. Germline trimming cut 4 bases from V and 6 bases from J; bases unmatched to any gene: 1. The CDR3 here is CSANSGGDTQYF. The CDR3, as DNA: TGCAGTGCTAATAGCGGGGGGGATACGCAGTATTTT.

The sample holds many counts of this clonotype. This chain connects TRBV2 to TRBJ1-2; D ambiguous. This CDR3 spans 12 amino acids. Germline V gene lookup returns CDR1 SNHLY and CDR2 FYNNEI. V lost 7 bases to trimming and J lost 4 bases, with 10 bases between them. CDR3 sequence (DNA): TGTGCCAGCAACCCTGATAGCTATGGCTACACCTTC. Translating it yields CASNPDSYGYTF.

At least ten counts were recorded for this clonotype. The rearrangement links TRBV20-1 to TRBJ2-4; 10 nucleotides agree with TRBD1. Per germline, CDR1 DFQATT and CDR2 SNEGSKA (reference sequence). With 0 bases clipped from V and 7 bases from J, the junction kept 3 bases outside the gene matches. This CDR3 region has 14 residues. The CDR3 coding sequence is TGCAGTGCTAGAGATATGGGACAGGGGAACATTCAGTACTTC. The encoded protein is CSARDMGQGNIQYF.

Concerning this clonotype itself: This probably arose from a read error, given a far larger clone one base away. CDR3 sequence reads: CAGSPGTSTYQPQHF. In DNA form, the CDR3 reads TGTGCCGGCAGTCCCGGGACAAGCACCTATCAGCCCCAGCATTTT. This chain uses TRBV12-3 or TRBV12-4 with TRBJ1-5, with D perhaps TRBD1 (6 bases). This CDR3 has 15 amino acids.

This clonotype was detected ten times or more. The J gene is TRBJ2-5, the V gene TRBV12-3 or TRBV12-4, with D tentatively TRBD1 (5 bases). The CDR3 covers 15 residues. The V gene lost 5 bases and the J gene lost 5 bases, with 18 bases spanning the gap. CDR3 in amino acids: CASSPTREEWETQYF. CDR3 sequence (DNA): TGTGCCAGCAGTCCAACCAGGGAAGAGTGGGAGACCCAGTACTTC.

This clonotype was seen ten or more times. The V gene is TRBV7-8, the J gene TRBJ1-2, with no clear D. V lost 1 base to trimming and J lost 6 bases, with 9 bases between them. Germline V CDR1 and CDR2: SGHVS, FQNEAQ. This CDR3 region has 13 residues. CDR3 loop: CASSLERENGYTF. For the CDR3, the DNA is TGTGCCAGCAGCTTAGAGAGGGAGAATGGCTACACCTTC. The whole variable domain, filled in from reference TRBV7-8 and TRBJ1-2, reads GAGVSQSPRYKVAKRGQDVALRCDPISGHVSLFWYQQALGQGPEFLTYFQNEAQLDKSGLPSDRFFAERPEGSVSTLKIQRTQQEDSAVYLCASSLERENGYTFGSGTRLTVV.

This clonotype was observed at least ten times. The gene calls are TRBV5-1 and TRBJ2-1; a possible D gene is TRBD2 (5 bases). Germline lookup yields CDR1 SGHRS and CDR2 YFSETQ. This CDR3 has 15 amino acids. V lost 0 bases to trimming and J lost 6 bases, with 13 bases between them. CDR3 sequence reads: CASSLGRARGNEQFF. As DNA, the CDR3 is TGCGCCAGCAGCTTGGGACGGGCCCGGGGCAATGAGCAGTTCTTC.

The sample holds many counts of this clonotype. The chain is built from TRBV7-9 and TRBJ1-5; D remains unclear. Germline V lookup: CDR1 SEHNR, CDR2 FQNEAQ (reference sequence). Deletions cut 1 base from V and 13 bases from J, with 11 bases between. CDR3 length equals 12 residues. CDR3 in DNA: TGTGCCAGCAGCTTAGATTATGGGCCACAGCATTTT. Translation: CASSLDYGPQHF.

This clonotype was observed many times. V gene TRBV20-1 combines with J gene TRBJ1-4; D gene unclear. V lost 7 bases to trimming and J lost 8 bases, with 11 bases between them. Germline CDR1 reads DFQATT; CDR2 reads SNEGSKA (reference sequence). The length of the CDR3 is 11 residues. The CDR3 DNA sequence: TGCAGTGTCCAGTACCGCGAAAAACTGTTTTTT. It codes for CSVQYREKLFF.

The CDR3 here is CSAREGVGTGELFF. Here the CDR3 DNA reads TGCAGTGCTAGAGAGGGTGTCGGGACCGGGGAGCTGTTTTTT. The chain is built from TRBV20-1 and TRBJ2-2; D remains ambiguous. Trimming pared 0 bases from V and 5 bases from J, leaving 10 bases between. The CDR3 contains 14 residues. Germline V gene lookup returns CDR1 DFQATT and CDR2 SNEGSKA (reference sequence).

The rearrangement joins TRBV20-1 to TRBJ2-3; tentatively, D is TRBD2 (6 bases). Germline-derived CDR1 and CDR2 are DFQATT and SNEGSKA (reference sequence). The CDR3 extends over 13 amino acids. Between the trimmed V and J ends, which lost 3 bases and 4 bases, there was a span of 11 bases. CDR3 sequence reads: CSASGGLADTQYF. CDR3 nucleotides: TGCAGTGCTAGCGGGGGACTTGCAGATACGCAGTATTTT.

This clonotype turned up a few times. Germline is not matched at one junction end, which may reflect a read error. This sequence joins TRBV4-1 and TRBJ1-1, with D possibly matching TRBD1 (6 bases). The length of the CDR3 is 15 residues. CDR1 and CDR2 from the germline V gene are MGHRA and YSYEKL. As DNA, the CDR3 is TGTGCCAGCAGCCCAGGGGACACTATTAACACTGAAGCTTTCTTT. The encoded protein is CASSPGDTINTEAFF.

This clonotype appeared a few times. This chain joins TRBV4-2 and TRBJ1-3; D is ambiguous. Trimming pared 0 bases from V and 0 bases from J, leaving 6 bases between. Germline V CDR1 and CDR2: LGHNA, YNFKEQ. This CDR3 spans 15 amino acids. The DNA for the CDR3 is TGTGCCAGCAGCCAAGAATGGCGCTCTGGAAACACCATATATTTT. Translation gives CASSQEWRSGNTIYF.

This clonotype has at least ten counts. This rearrangement joins TRBV29-1 to TRBJ1-1, with D perhaps TRBD1 (6 bases). CDR1 and CDR2 from the germline V gene are SQVTM and ANQGSEA. V lost 4 bases, J lost 0 bases, and 15 bases lay in between. This CDR3 spans 15 amino acids. CDR3 bases: TGCAGCGTTGTGGGGGGCCGAGGTTTGAACACTGAAGCTTTCTTT. It is translated as CSVVGGRGLNTEAFF. Looking up the rest from reference TRBV29-1 and TRBJ1-1 gives the full variable domain: SAVISQKPSRDICQRGTSLTIQCQVDSQVTMMFWYRQQPGQSLTLIATANQGSEATYESGFVIDKFPISRPNLTFSTLTVSNMSPEDSSIYLCSVVGGRGLNTEAFFGQGTRLTVV.

The J gene is TRBJ1-6, the V gene TRBV30, with TRBD1 identical over 7 bases. The germline gives CDR1 GTSNPN, CDR2 SVGIG (reference sequence). The CDR3 spans 21 residues. J gave up 7 bases and V 0 bases, and 24 bases lay outside the gene matches. CDR3 coding DNA: TGTGCCTGGAGTGTACCCCGTGTGGTCGACGAGGGGGCAGAGAGGAATTCACCCCTCCACTTT. The encoded protein is CAWSVPRVVDEGAERNSPLHF.